Shown below are 28 T cell receptor beta chains from a single sample sequenced in a study of blood T cell repertoires in COVID-19. Measured with immunoSEQ multiplex PCR; TCRdb has only the in-frame clones, and not every one. The sample carries about 84,000 clones, 65% to 85% recorded once. The sequenced sample was peripheral blood. The receptors derive from a woman aged 80 or over with acute or convalescent COVID-19.

This clone came up a few times. The chain has TRBV7-9 and TRBJ2-7; 9 bases line up with TRBD1. The CDR3 length is 14 residues. V lost 5 bases, J lost 2 bases, and 4 bases stayed unmatched. CDR1 SEHNR and CDR2 FQNEAQ come from the germline V gene (reference sequence). The CDR3 sequence: CASSPGTGTYEQYF. In nucleotides, the CDR3 is TGTGCCAGCAGCCCCGGGACAGGGACCTACGAGCAGTACTTC.

This chain uses TRBV19 with TRBJ2-6, with 12 bases that match TRBD1. CDR1 and CDR2 from the germline V gene are LNHDA and SQIVND (reference sequence). The CDR3 consists of 19 residues. Germline trimming cut 7 bases from V and 4 bases from J; bases unmatched to any gene: 14. The CDR3 spells CASTSLQGQGAGGANVLTF. CDR3 DNA sequence: TGTGCCAGTACCTCCCTTCAGGGACAGGGGGCTGGCGGGGCCAACGTCCTGACTTTC.

J is TRBJ1-5 and V is TRBV5-5, with 9 bases that match TRBD1. CDR1 SGHKS and CDR2 YYEKEE come from the germline V gene (reference sequence). This CDR3 contains 15 residues. V lost 2 bases, J lost 0 bases, and 0 bases stayed unmatched. The chain's CDR3 is CASSLQGASNQPQHF. For the CDR3, the DNA is TGTGCCAGCAGCTTACAGGGGGCTAGCAATCAGCCCCAGCATTTT.

The rearrangement uses TRBV19 and TRBJ1-5; D might be TRBD1 (5 bases). Trimming shortened V by 3 bases and J by 2 bases, and 8 bases separated the two germline ends. The length of the CDR3 is 14 residues. Germline V gives CDR1 LNHDA, CDR2 SQIVND (reference sequence). The CDR3 region has the DNA TGTGCCAGTAGTATGACGGGGGGCAATCAGCCCCAGCATTTT. The encoded protein is CASSMTGGNQPQHF.

The chain carries TRBV5-6 and TRBJ2-5; 10 bases align to TRBD2. CDR1 and CDR2 from the germline V gene are SGHDT and YYEEEE. The CDR3 extends over 15 amino acids. V trimming: 4 bases; J trimming: 5 bases; junction bases outside the gene matches: 8. CDR3 DNA sequence: TGTGCCAGCAGCGTGTCTAGCGGGAGCTTCGAGACCCAGTACTTC. This gives the protein CASSVSSGSFETQYF.

V is TRBV6-5 and J is TRBJ1-1; a weak D match, TRBD1 (6 bases). The CDR3 extends over 13 amino acids. Trimming stripped 6 bases from V and 4 bases from J, with 12 bases between. CDR1 is MNHEY, CDR2 SVGAGI, per germline. CDR3 region: CASSRQGTTEAFF. The CDR3 DNA reads as TGTGCCAGCAGCCGGCAGGGGACCACTGAAGCTTTCTTT.

The rearrangement joins TRBV7-9 to TRBJ1-2, with 7 bases identical to TRBD1. The CDR3 is 12 amino acids. Germline V gene lookup returns CDR1 SEHNR and CDR2 FQNEAQ (reference sequence). J lost 7 bases, V lost 4 bases, and 3 bases had no gene match. The CDR3, as DNA: TGTGCCAGCAGCTCGCAGGGGGTTGGCTACACCTTC. As protein: CASSSQGVGYTF.

The chain has TRBV11-3 and TRBJ2-7; the match to TRBD2 covers 7 bases. The CDR3 length is 14 residues. V was pared by 5 bases and J by 5 bases, with 9 bases of the junction left unmatched. Germline loops: CDR1 SGHNT, CDR2 YENEEA. The CDR3 DNA sequence: TGTGCCAGCAGCCTACTAGCGTTATTCCACGAGCAGTACTTC. It is translated as CASSLLALFHEQYF.

The chain links TRBV6-4 to TRBJ2-1; 10 bases align to TRBD2. Germline CDR1 and CDR2: MRHNA and SNTAGT. With V trimmed by 2 bases and J by 9 bases, 19 bases remained unmatched. CDR3 size: 19 residues. CDR3 residues: CASSDPDLGLAVSESEQFF. The CDR3 region has the DNA TGTGCCAGCAGTGACCCCGACCTAGGACTAGCGGTGTCGGAGTCTGAGCAGTTCTTC.

The chain is built from TRBV27 and TRBJ2-3; D unresolved. Germline V gives CDR1 MNHEY, CDR2 SMNVEV (reference sequence). Trimming stripped 3 bases from V and 0 bases from J, with 4 bases between. This CDR3 has 13 residues. CDR3 bases: TGTGCCAGCAGTTTGCAGAGCACAGATACGCAGTATTTT. Translated: CASSLQSTDTQYF.

The CDR3, as DNA: TGTGCCAGCAGCTTAGTCGCGGACGAGCAGTACTTC. Translating it yields CASSLVADEQYF. V is TRBV11-3 and J is TRBJ2-7; D ambiguous. The germline V gene has CDR1 SGHNT and CDR2 YENEEA. CDR3 size: 12 residues. Trimming left V 1 base short and J 5 bases short, with 6 bases between. Variable domain in full (rest from reference TRBV11-3 and TRBJ2-7): EAGVVQSPRYKIIEKKQPVAFWCNPISGHNTLYWYLQNLGQGPELLIRYENEEAVDDSQLPKDRFSAERLKGVDSTLKIQPAELGDSAVYLCASSLVADEQYFGPGTRLTVT.

The J gene is TRBJ2-1, the V gene TRBV7-3, with 8 nucleotides matching TRBD2. The CDR3 has 18 residues. Germline-derived CDR1 and CDR2 are SGHTA and FQGTGA. Trimming removed 2 bases from V and 5 bases from J; junction bases left unmatched: 14. CDR3 protein: CASSLGPIAGRHHNEQFF. Here the CDR3 DNA reads TGTGCCAGCAGCTTAGGGCCAATAGCGGGGCGACACCACAATGAGCAGTTCTTC. Filled out from reference TRBV7-3 and TRBJ2-1, the complete variable domain reads GAGVSQTPSNKVTEKGKYVELRCDPISGHTALYWYRQSLGQGPEFLIYFQGTGAADDSGLPNDRFFAVRPEGSVSTLKIQRTERGDSAVYLCASSLGPIAGRHHNEQFFGPGTRLTVL.

The chain uses TRBV10-2 and TRBJ2-7; 9 positions agree with TRBD1. The CDR3 covers 14 residues. CDR1 and CDR2 from the germline V gene are WSHSY and SAAADI. V was pared by 4 bases and J by 0 bases, with 1 base of the junction left unmatched. Here the CDR3 reads CASSGQGVSYEQYF. The CDR3 DNA is TGCGCCAGCAGTGGACAGGGGGTCTCCTACGAGCAGTACTTC.

There are a few counts of this clone. The rearrangement links TRBV7-9 to TRBJ1-3; D is possibly TRBD1 (6 bases). This CDR3 is built from 16 residues. The germline V gene encodes CDR1 SEHNR and CDR2 FQNEAQ (reference sequence). The V end was cut by 0 bases, the J end by 0 bases, with 9 bases between. CDR3 in DNA: TGTGCCAGCAGCTTAGCGGGACAACGCTCTGGAAACACCATATATTTT. Its translation is CASSLAGQRSGNTIYF.

The chain recombines TRBV7-9 with TRBJ2-3, with TRBD2 matching over 7 bases. This CDR3 region has 17 residues. Germline V gene sequence: CDR1 SEHNR, CDR2 FQNEAQ (reference sequence). With 5 bases clipped from V and 2 bases from J, the junction kept 13 bases outside the gene matches. In nucleotides, the CDR3 is TGTGCCAGCAGCCCCTGGAGGGGCGGGAGCAACACAGATACGCAGTATTTT. It yields the protein CASSPWRGGSNTDTQYF.

V gene TRBV11-2 combines with J gene TRBJ2-3; a possible D gene is TRBD2 (6 bases). The CDR3 covers 14 residues. Per the germline V gene, CDR1 is SGHAT and CDR2 is FQNNGV. V was shortened by 3 bases and J by 6 bases, with 13 bases between the two germline ends. CDR3 sequence (DNA): TGTGCCAGCAGCTTGGCGGGATGGGTGGATACGCAGTATTTT. Amino acid sequence: CASSLAGWVDTQYF.

V is TRBV6-5 and J is TRBJ2-1, with no clear D. The CDR3 has 14 amino acids. Germline lookup yields CDR1 MNHEY and CDR2 SVGAGI. Trimming pared 2 bases from V and 5 bases from J, leaving 10 bases between. The CDR3 sequence is CASSYTGSHNEQFF. The DNA of the CDR3 is TGTGCCAGCAGTTACACCGGTTCGCACAATGAGCAGTTCTTC.

The CDR3, as DNA: TGTGCCAGTAGTATTATTAGGGCAGGGGGCCGTGGGAGCAATCAGCCCCAGCATTTT. This sequence encodes CASSIIRAGGRGSNQPQHF. This rearrangement joins TRBV19 to TRBJ1-5; 8 nucleotides match TRBD1. The CDR3 contains 19 residues. Germline loops: CDR1 LNHDA, CDR2 SQIVND (reference sequence). Trimming removed 3 bases from V and 1 base from J; junction bases left unmatched: 14.

The V call is TRBV4-1, the J call TRBJ2-7, with 11 bases aligning to TRBD2. CDR3 length: 15 amino acids. The V and J ends lost 3 bases and 1 base, in that order; junction bases with no gene match: 2. Germline CDR1 reads MGHRA; CDR2 reads YSYEKL. In DNA form, the CDR3 reads TGCGCCAGCAGCCAGGTAGCGGGAGGGTCCTACGAGCAGTACTTC. As protein: CASSQVAGGSYEQYF.

This clone has only one observation. The chain joins TRBV7-9 to TRBJ1-2; D is unclear. The CDR3 runs to 12 residues. V lost 3 bases, J lost 2 bases, and 4 bases lay in between. Germline V CDR1 and CDR2: SEHNR, FQNEAQ (reference sequence). The CDR3 is CASSFQNYGYTF. The CDR3 region has the DNA TGTGCCAGCAGCTTTCAGAACTATGGCTACACCTTC.

V usage is TRBV5-5 and J usage is TRBJ2-1, with a weak D call TRBD2 (6 bases). Germline assignment: CDR1 SGHKS and CDR2 YYEKEE (reference sequence). The length of the CDR3 is 15 residues. With 3 bases removed from V and 3 bases from J, the gap between germline ends came to 13 bases. Here the CDR3 reads CASSSSRGLYNEQFF. The DNA of the CDR3 is TGTGCCAGCAGCTCCTCGCGGGGCCTCTACAATGAGCAGTTCTTC.

This clone has only one observation. This chain uses TRBV10-3 with TRBJ2-5; maybe TRBD2 (6 bases). Trimming took 6 bases from V and 2 from J, leaving 7 bases between them. CDR1 is ENHRY, CDR2 SYGVKD, per germline. The CDR3 loop spans 12 amino acids. The CDR3 region has the DNA TGTGCCATCAGGGGGACTCAAGAGACCCAGTACTTC. Protein sequence: CAIRGTQETQYF.

The gene calls are TRBV9 and TRBJ1-6; 11 positions agree with TRBD1. J lost 9 bases, V lost 0 bases, and 2 bases had no gene match. Germline-derived CDR1 and CDR2 are SGDLS and YYNGEE. The CDR3 loop spans 15 amino acids. CDR3 nucleotides: TGTGCCAGCAGCGTAGCTGGGACAGGGGGTTCACCCCTCCACTTT. Translated: CASSVAGTGGSPLHF.

The chain uses TRBV19 and TRBJ1-6; no clear D. Germline lookup yields CDR1 LNHDA and CDR2 SQIVND (reference sequence). Trimming pared 6 bases from V and 9 bases from J, leaving 15 bases between. The CDR3 length is 14 residues. DNA for the CDR3: TGTGCCAGTAGCATTCCCCGGACTCTTTCACCCCTCCACTTT. It specifies CASSIPRTLSPLHF.

This chain links TRBV2 with TRBJ1-1, with 9 nucleotides matching TRBD1. Trimming took 7 bases from V and 5 from J; bases not matched to a gene: 8. The CDR3 sequence is 14 residues long. Germline CDR1 reads SNHLY; CDR2 reads FYNNEI. CDR3 residues: CASKTEQGATEAFF. In DNA, the CDR3 is TGTGCCAGCAAGACGGAACAGGGGGCTACTGAAGCTTTCTTT.

The chain uses TRBV19 and TRBJ2-6, with 8 bases fitting TRBD1. This CDR3 region has 16 residues. Germline CDR1 is LNHDA and CDR2 is SQIVND (reference sequence). Trimming took 5 bases from V and 0 from J; bases not matched to a gene: 3. CDR3 amino acids: CASSPGQDSGANVLTF. The CDR3 DNA reads TGTGCCAGTAGTCCGGGACAGGACTCTGGGGCCAACGTCCTGACTTTC. Together with reference TRBV19 and TRBJ2-6, the CDR3 gives the full variable domain: DGGITQSPKYLFRKEGQNVTLSCEQNLNHDAMYWYRQDPGQGLRLIYYSQIVNDFQKGDIAEGYSVSREKKESFPLTVTSAQKNPTAFYLCASSPGQDSGANVLTFGAGSRLTVL.

The chain combines TRBV18 with TRBJ2-7, with D hard to call. Germline V CDR1 and CDR2: KGHSH, LQKENI. The V and J ends lost 6 bases and 7 bases respectively, with 13 bases between them. The length of the CDR3 is 12 residues. Written as DNA, the CDR3 is TGTGCCAGCTCCGCCGCCCCCCGGGAGCAGTACTTC. Translating gives CASSAAPREQYF. The whole variable domain, remainder taken from reference TRBV18 and TRBJ2-7, is NAGVMQNPRHLVRRRGQEARLRCSPMKGHSHVYWYRQLPEEGLKFMVYLQKENIIDESGMPKERFSAEFPKEGPSILRIQQVVRGDSAAYFCASSAAPREQYFGPGTRLTVT.

The chain is built from TRBV15 and TRBJ2-7; 8 bases fit TRBD1. The germline CDR1 and CDR2 sequences are LNHNV and YYDKDF (reference sequence). The CDR3 covers 16 residues. After removal of 0 bases from V and 0 bases from J, the junction contained 4 bases not matched to a gene. The CDR3 is CATSRDRGQASYEQYF. DNA for the CDR3: TGTGCCACCAGCAGAGACAGGGGACAGGCCTCCTACGAGCAGTACTTC.